The 27 T cell receptor beta chains presented below share a single source sample, sequenced in a study of T cells in Graves' hyperthyroidism and ophthalmopathy. RNA transcripts provided the source from which TCR beta CDR3 regions were amplified. HTBI primers were used for first-round RT-PCR of the TCR CDR3. TCRdb ran MiXCR on the multiplex PCR reads and lists one entry per CDR3 protein. The sample lists roughly 360,000 distinct CDR3 sequences; roughly 14% were seen once. Sequencing was done on a sample of blood. The receptors derive from a man younger than 40 with Graves' hyperthyroidism that later progressed to Graves' ophthalmopathy.

This clonotype was detected ten times or more. The chain has TRBV7-8 and TRBJ2-7; tentative D call: TRBD1 (6 bases). The V gene's germline CDR1 is SGHVS and CDR2 FQNEAQ. Trimming left V 2 bases short and J 2 bases short, with 13 bases between. The CDR3 extends over 15 amino acids. CDR3 in amino acids: CASSLLGTLTYEQYF. In nucleotides, the CDR3 is TGTGCCAGCAGCTTATTAGGGACACTGACCTACGAGCAGTACTTC.

This clonotype has a count of ten or more. The chain is built from TRBV19 and TRBJ1-1, with D perhaps matching TRBD1 (6 bases). This CDR3 is 15 amino acids long. Trimming took 3 bases from V and 5 from J, leaving 16 bases between them. Germline-derived CDR1 and CDR2 are LNHDA and SQIVND (reference sequence). As DNA, the CDR3 is TGTGCCAGTAGTATCCTCCAATCCAGGGGAACTGAAGCTTTCTTT. Amino acids: CASSILQSRGTEAFF. Full variable domain (outside the CDR3, taken from reference TRBV19 and TRBJ1-1): DGGITQSPKYLFRKEGQNVTLSCEQNLNHDAMYWYRQDPGQGLRLIYYSQIVNDFQKGDIAEGYSVSREKKESFPLTVTSAQKNPTAFYLCASSILQSRGTEAFFGQGTRLTVV.

A few counts support this clonotype. This rearrangement joins TRBV10-1 to TRBJ2-1; a possible D gene is TRBD1 (6 bases). This CDR3 spans 13 amino acids. Germline assignment: CDR1 WNHNN and CDR2 SYGVQD (reference sequence). V lost 11 bases to trimming and J lost 8 bases, with 19 bases between them. CDR3 nucleotide sequence: TGCGCCTCCAGAATGGACAGCCGCCATGAGCAGTTCTTC. Translating gives CASRMDSRHEQFF.

This clonotype showed up many times. The CDR3 DNA sequence: TGTGCCAGCTCGACAGGGCGCGGCCTTAGGACTGAAGCTTTCTTT. This codes for CASSTGRGLRTEAFF. This rearrangement joins TRBV2 to TRBJ1-1, with TRBD1 identical over 7 bases. After removal of 8 bases from V and 5 bases from J, the junction contained 14 bases not matched to a gene. The CDR3 extends over 15 amino acids. The germline V gene has CDR1 SNHLY and CDR2 FYNNEI.

The rearrangement joins TRBV7-3 to TRBJ1-4; D ambiguous. Germline CDR1 and CDR2: SGHTA and FQGTGA. The ends were cut back, 5 bases at V and 0 bases at J, with 22 bases in the middle. This CDR3 has 19 residues. The CDR3 spells CASSHPIKGNAPTNEKLFF. For the CDR3, the DNA is TGTGCCAGCAGCCATCCAATTAAGGGTAATGCGCCAACTAATGAAAAACTGTTTTTT.

This clonotype was detected a few times. The genes are TRBV10-3 and TRBJ2-4; D call uncertain. The CDR3 contains 15 residues. Germline V gene sequence: CDR1 ENHRY, CDR2 SYGVKD. V was trimmed by 3 bases and J by 0 bases, leaving 9 bases between them. The CDR3 region is CAISDVVLAKNIQYF. The CDR3 nucleotides read TGTGCCATCAGTGACGTGGTACTAGCCAAAAACATTCAGTACTTC.

V usage is TRBV28 and J usage is TRBJ1-2; D remains ambiguous. The CDR3 extends over 13 amino acids. V lost 7 bases and J lost 4, with 13 bases in between. The germline gives CDR1 MDHEN, CDR2 SYDVKM. CDR3 region: CASKSASGYGYTF. The CDR3 coding sequence is TGTGCCAGCAAATCGGCTTCGGGCTATGGCTACACCTTC.

The genes are TRBV9 and TRBJ2-1; the D gene could be TRBD1 or TRBD2 (6 bases each). The V and J ends lost 6 bases and 4 bases respectively, with 23 bases between them. This CDR3 is built from 17 residues. Germline CDR1 SGDLS, CDR2 YYNGEE. The CDR3 DNA sequence: TGTGCCAGCACGAGGGACGGGGGCCCGATCTCTTACAATGAGCAGTTCTTC. Translating it yields CASTRDGGPISYNEQFF. The full variable domain, rest sourced from reference TRBV9 and TRBJ2-1, is DSGVTQTPKHLITATGQRVTLRCSPRSGDLSVYWYQQSLDQGLQFLIQYYNGEERAKGNILERFSAQQFPDLHSELNLSSLELGDSALYFCASTRDGGPISYNEQFFGPGTRLTVL.

This clonotype was detected ten times or more. This chain joins TRBV28 and TRBJ2-4; 9 bases align to TRBD1. CDR1 and CDR2 (germline): MDHEN, SYDVKM. Trimming took 6 bases from V and 5 from J; bases not matched to a gene: 5. CDR3 length equals 14 residues. In DNA, the CDR3 is TGTGCCAGCAGAACAACAGGGGGCGAAAACATTCAGTACTTC. It translates to CASRTTGGENIQYF.

With respect to this clonotype: The CDR3 ends on some other residue instead of the conserved phenylalanine or tryptophan, so this is likely a read error. This chain links TRBV4-3 with TRBJ1-5; 7 bases line up with TRBD1. Germline loops: CDR1 LGHNA, CDR2 YSLEER. The V gene end was trimmed by 3 bases and the J gene end by 0 bases; junction bases not matched to a gene: 14. This CDR3 has 19 amino acids. CDR3 loop: CASSQRPGQALYSNQPQHL. The CDR3 nucleotides read TGCGCCAGCAGCCAGAGACCTGGACAGGCCCTGTATAGCAATCAGCCCCAGCATTTA.

This clonotype has at least ten counts. The chain recombines TRBV2 with TRBJ1-2; 8 bases map to TRBD1. CDR3 size: 17 residues. CDR1 and CDR2 (germline): SNHLY, FYNNEI. V gave up 6 bases and J gave up 0 bases; unmatched junction bases: 12. The CDR3 sequence is CASSTLGRTGTNYGYTF. DNA of the CDR3: TGTGCCAGCAGCACCCTAGGCCGGACAGGGACTAACTATGGCTACACCTTC. The whole variable domain, filled in from reference TRBV2 and TRBJ1-2, reads EPEVTQTPSHQVTQMGQEVILRCVPISNHLYFYWYRQILGQKVEFLVSFYNNEISEKSEIFDDQFSVERPDGSNFTLKIRSTKLEDSAMYFCASSTLGRTGTNYGYTFGSGTRLTVV.

The chain employs TRBV5-1 and TRBJ1-5; possibly TRBD1 for D (6 bases). V lost 0 bases and J 4 bases, leaving 11 bases between the germline ends. CDR3 size: 15 residues. Germline lookup yields CDR1 SGHRS and CDR2 YFSETQ. CDR3 DNA sequence: TGCGCCAGCAGCTTGGACAGGGTTGTAAATCAGCCCCAGCATTTT. This gives the protein CASSLDRVVNQPQHF.

CDR3 DNA: TGTGCCAGCAGCTTACGAGGTCAGTCCCTCGGGGCCAACGTCCTGACTTTC. Its protein is CASSLRGQSLGANVLTF. The chain employs TRBV7-9 and TRBJ2-6, with D unresolved. The V gene lost 2 bases and the J gene lost 4 bases, with 15 bases spanning the gap. The CDR3 length is 17 residues. Germline CDR1 is SEHNR and CDR2 is FQNEAQ (reference sequence).

As concerns this clonotype: At one end the junction does not follow the germline gene, possibly because of a read error. The V and J genes are TRBV20-1 and TRBJ1-5; D ambiguous. Germline V gene data show CDR1 as DFQATT and CDR2 as SNEGSKA (reference sequence). This CDR3 is 13 amino acids long. CDR3 protein: CSARYGGNQPQRF. The CDR3 bases are TGCAGTGCTAGATACGGCGGTAATCAGCCCCAGCGTTTT.

The CDR3 loop reads CSAHDRDYNEQFF. CDR3 nucleotides: TGCAGTGCTCATGACAGGGACTACAATGAGCAGTTCTTC. The gene calls are TRBV20-1 and TRBJ2-1, with TRBD1 matching 7 bases. The CDR3 contains 13 residues. The germline V gene encodes CDR1 DFQATT and CDR2 SNEGSKA (reference sequence). Losses at the gene ends were 5 bases for V and 3 bases for J; bases not matched to a gene: 4.

This chain uses TRBV9 with TRBJ1-4; D unclear. From germline, CDR1 is SGDLS and CDR2 YYNGEE. The CDR3 consists of 15 residues. The V and J ends lost 2 bases and 8 bases respectively, with 16 bases between them. The CDR3 sequence is CASSVSVGPREKLFF. The CDR3 nucleotides are TGTGCCAGCAGCGTTTCCGTAGGACCGCGAGAAAAACTGTTTTTT.

The chain uses TRBV7-8 and TRBJ1-5; 9 nucleotides align to TRBD1. The CDR3 has 16 residues. Trimming removed 4 bases from V and 0 bases from J; junction bases left unmatched: 4. CDR1 and CDR2 from the germline V gene are SGHVS and FQNEAQ. The CDR3 sequence: CASSSDRGNSNQPQHF. The CDR3 DNA is TGTGCCAGCAGCTCTGACAGGGGGAATAGCAATCAGCCCCAGCATTTT.

This clonotype came up many times. J is TRBJ2-1 and V is TRBV4-1, with 8 bases identical to TRBD2. The CDR3 spans 16 residues. Germline CDR1 reads MGHRA; CDR2 reads YSYEKL. The trim removed 3 bases at V and 7 bases at J, leaving 11 bases unmatched. The CDR3 loop is CASSHPGLGVRNEQFF. The CDR3 nucleotides read TGCGCCAGCAGCCACCCGGGACTAGGTGTGCGAAATGAGCAGTTCTTC.

This clonotype was counted ten times or more. The V and J genes are TRBV7-9 and TRBJ1-2; 9 nucleotides agree with TRBD1. V lost 1 base, J lost 6 bases, and 9 bases stayed unmatched. The CDR3 totals 16 residues. Germline loops: CDR1 SEHNR, CDR2 FQNEAQ (reference sequence). In nucleotides, the CDR3 is TGTGCCAGCAGCTTAGGAGTAGGACAGGGGTGGAATGGCTACACCTTC. Protein: CASSLGVGQGWNGYTF. The full variable domain, rest sourced from reference TRBV7-9 and TRBJ1-2, is DTGVSQNPRHKITKRGQNVTFRCDPISEHNRLYWYRQTLGQGPEFLTYFQNEAQLEKSRLLSDRFSAERPKGSFSTLEIQRTEQGDSAMYLCASSLGVGQGWNGYTFGSGTRLTVV.

The V and J genes are TRBV25-1 and TRBJ1-4; D unclear. The CDR3 is made up of 14 amino acids. The V and J ends lost 3 bases and 5 bases respectively, with 10 bases between them. Germline CDR1 reads MGHDK; CDR2 reads SYGVNS. CDR3 region: CASSDRGLNEKLFF. The DNA for the CDR3 is TGTGCCAGCAGTGATCGTGGCCTCAATGAAAAACTGTTTTTT.

In its sample, this clonotype was seen many times. V is TRBV5-8 and J is TRBJ1-2, with TRBD1 identical over 10 bases. The germline CDR1 and CDR2 sequences are SGHTS and YDEGEE. V shed 1 base, J shed 6 bases, and the junction held 6 bases outside the gene matches. The CDR3 sequence is 15 residues long. For the CDR3, the DNA is TGTGCCAGCAGCTTGATGACAGGGGGCGGTCATGGCTACACCTTC. Its protein product is CASSLMTGGGHGYTF.

This clonotype was detected ten times or more. This chain joins TRBV11-1 and TRBJ1-2; no reliable D call. V gave up 5 bases and J gave up 7 bases, with 14 bases separating them. This CDR3 spans 13 amino acids. The germline V gene has CDR1 SGHAT and CDR2 FQDESV (reference sequence). The CDR3 nucleotides read TGTGCCAGCAGCCCGACCAGAGGGTCTGGCTACACCTTC. Amino acid sequence: CASSPTRGSGYTF.

J is TRBJ2-7 and V is TRBV12-3 or TRBV12-4; 12 nucleotides agree with TRBD1. With V trimmed by 5 bases and J by 6 bases, 8 bases remained unmatched. The CDR3 sequence is 15 residues long. The CDR3 is CASSEPGQGAAEQYF. CDR3 DNA: TGTGCCAGCAGTGAGCCGGGACAGGGGGCGGCCGAGCAGTACTTC.

This clonotype was counted between two and nine times. The chain couples TRBV14 to TRBJ2-7; D is perhaps TRBD2 (6 bases). The CDR3 is 15 amino acids. Trimming left V 3 bases short and J 6 bases short, with 18 bases between. Germline V gene data show CDR1 as SGHDN and CDR2 as FVKESK. Here the CDR3 reads CASSHLGQGGGEQYF. In DNA form, the CDR3 reads TGTGCCAGCAGCCATCTCGGGCAGGGAGGCGGCGAGCAGTACTTC.

Of note for this clonotype: This may arise from a read error, as a much more abundant clone is one base away. The J gene is TRBJ1-5, the V gene TRBV19; D is possibly TRBD1 (6 bases). Germline lookup yields CDR1 LNHDA and CDR2 SQIVND (reference sequence). The CDR3 is made up of 15 amino acids. V lost 5 bases, J lost 1 base, and 12 bases lay in between. CDR3 sequence: CASSAQGGSNQPQHF. The CDR3 coding sequence is TGTGCCAGTAGTGCACAGGGAGGAAGCAATCAGCCCCAGCATTTT.

The chain is built from TRBV29-1 and TRBJ1-1; D is unresolved. V was clipped by 6 bases and J by 1 base, with 15 bases between them. Per the germline V gene, CDR1 is SQVTM and CDR2 is ANQGSEA. This CDR3 is built from 14 residues. The CDR3: CSVRPPGGNTEAFF. CDR3 DNA: TGCAGCGTGAGGCCCCCGGGAGGGAACACTGAAGCTTTCTTT.

This clonotype was seen many times. This chain joins TRBV12-5 and TRBJ1-3; a possible D gene is TRBD1 (6 bases). CDR1 and CDR2 (germline): LGHNT, FRNRAP. The V and J ends lost 6 bases and 1 base respectively, with 10 bases between them. This CDR3 is built from 14 residues. CDR3 amino acids: CASGSTGSGNTIYF. As DNA, the CDR3 is TGTGCTAGTGGCTCAACAGGGTCTGGAAACACCATATATTTT.